These T cell receptor beta chains were read from a single sample in a study of vaccination and CD4 T cells after COVID-19. Their antigens remain unidentified. Via MiXCR, TCRdb re-called the PCR reads, giving one row per CDR3 protein. The table lists some 17,000 distinct CDR3 sequences, roughly 43% of them singletons. Specimen: CD4+ T cells from blood, cultured in vitro, collected after SARS-CoV-2 vaccination. The receptors come from a human donor who had recovered from COVID-19. Each CDR3 is given with its conserved first and last residue. Each record gives: J gene, V gene, clone size, D gene, CDR3 DNA, CDR3 protein. The D gene is left open where the match is weak. Some rows mark clone size as missing; the rest say once, few, many or name a class of expanded clone.

TRBJ2-7,TRBV7-3,NA,NA,TGTGCCAGCAGCAAGGGAGGTCCAGAGAGCTACGAGCAGTACTTC,CASSKGGPESYEQYF
TRBJ1-1,TRBV27,NA,NA,TGTGCCAGCAGTTTATCTGGATCGGGCCCTGAAGCTTTCTTT,CASSLSGSGPEAFF
TRBJ2-1,TRBV20-1,NA,NA,TGCTCTTGCTTGGGTAACGAGCAGTTCTTC,CSCLGNEQFF
TRBJ2-7,TRBV6-2/TRBV6-3,NA,TRBD2,TGTGCCAGCAGCATACAGTCGGGACTAGCGGGGGAGTACGAGCAGTACTTC,CASSIQSGLAGEYEQYF
TRBJ1-5,TRBV7-8,few,TRBD1,TGTGCCAGCAGCTTAGCGCGTCGGGGACAGGGATTAAATCAGCCCCAGCATTTT,CASSLARRGQGLNQPQHF
TRBJ2-1,TRBV7-6,few,TRBD2,TGTGCCAGCAGCTTAGCGACCCCCTCACTAGCGGGAGGGGGTGAGCAGTTCTTC,CASSLATPSLAGGGEQFF
TRBJ1-6,TRBV5-8,once,NA,TGTGCCAGCAGCTTGGAAGGGGACAATTCACCCCTCCACTTT,CASSLEGDNSPLHF
TRBJ2-5,TRBV6-1,NA,TRBD2,TGTGCCAGCTCCGAAGGACTAGCGGGAGGGCCTCAAGAGACCCAGTACTTC,CASSEGLAGGPQETQYF
TRBJ2-1,TRBV9,NA,TRBD2,TGTGCCAGCAGCGGAGGACTAGCGGGAGTAGTAGGTAGTGAGCAGTTCTTC,CASSGGLAGVVGSEQFF
TRBJ2-3,TRBV24-1,once,NA,TGTGCCACCAGTGATTCGGGGAGCGCAGATACGCAGTATTTT,CATSDSGSADTQYF
TRBJ2-5,TRBV6-1,few,NA,TGTGCCAGCAGCTTCCAAGCGGGTTACCAAGAGACCCAGTACTTC,CASSFQAGYQETQYF
TRBJ2-2,TRBV15,NA,TRBD2,TGTGCCACCAGCCCCGGGACTAGCGGGAGGTTGAACACCGGGGAGCTGTTTTTT,CATSPGTSGRLNTGELFF
TRBJ1-2,TRBV27,NA,NA,TGTGCCAGCAGTTTATCCCCCGGAGCGCCATATGGCTACACCTTC,CASSLSPGAPYGYTF
TRBJ2-2,TRBV20-1,few,NA,TGCAGTGCTGTGGGTGGGGTCGACACCGGGGAGCTGTTTTTT,CSAVGGVDTGELFF
TRBJ2-3,TRBV2,NA,TRBD1,TGTGCCAGCAGAAGGGGGCAGGGTCAAGGTACGCAGTATTTT,CASRRGQGQGTQYF
TRBJ2-7,TRBV5-4,few,TRBD2,TGTGCCAGCAGCGTCGAAACTAGCGGGTCCTACGAGCAGTACTTC,CASSVETSGSYEQYF
TRBJ1-1,TRBV28,NA,NA,TGTGCCAGCAGTTCCCTAGGGGAAGGTGACACTGAAGCTTTCTTT,CASSSLGEGDTEAFF
TRBJ2-3,TRBV15,few,TRBD1,TGTGCCACCAGCGCCGACAGGGGGGGTGGCACAGATACGCAGTATTTT,CATSADRGGGTDTQYF
TRBJ1-2,TRBV19,few,NA,TGTGCCAGTAGTCTTACCCCCACCAGCGTTTTCGGCTACACCTTC,CASSLTPTSVFGYTF
TRBJ2-7,TRBV21-1,NA,NA,NA,CASTNQTSMYLCASSNVREQYF
TRBJ1-3,TRBV6-1,few,NA,TGTGCCAGCAGTGATACTATTGTCCCGCCTCATTTTTTT,CASSDTIVPPHFF
TRBJ1-1,TRBV6-2/TRBV6-3,few,NA,TGTGCCAGCAGTTACTCCGGGATGAACACTGAAGCTTTCTTT,CASSYSGMNTEAFF
TRBJ2-5,TRBV7-2,NA,TRBD1,TGTGCCAGCAGCACTGGACAGGGGGAAGAGACCCAGTACTTC,CASSTGQGEETQYF
TRBJ2-1,TRBV6-2/TRBV6-3,few,TRBD2,TGTGCCAGCAACGGCGAATGCGGGAGCTCCTACAATGAGCAGTTCTTC,CASNGECGSSYNEQFF
TRBJ1-6,TRBV6-1,NA,TRBD1,TGTGCCAGCAGCTTGGACAGGAGGGGAATAAATTCACCCCTCCACTTT,CASSLDRRGINSPLHF
TRBJ2-5,TRBV5-4,NA,TRBD1,TGTGCCAGCATTCTAAAGACAGGGCTCCGAGAGACCCAGTACTTC,CASILKTGLRETQYF
TRBJ1-1,TRBV2,NA,NA,TGTGCCAGCAGGCTAGGCTTGAACACTGAAGCTTTCTTT,CASRLGLNTEAFF
TRBJ1-6,TRBV20-1,NA,NA,TGCAGTGCTAGAGTGGGGGATATTAATTCACCCCTCCACTTT,CSARVGDINSPLHF
TRBJ2-7,TRBV20-1,NA,TRBD1,TGCAGAGGACAGGCAAGGGACTCCTACGAGCAGTACTTC,CRGQARDSYEQYF